Reported below is one TCR beta chain. Its antigen is not known. The primer mix had 60 Vbeta and 13 Jbeta primers. The protocol was immunoSEQ multiplex PCR, while the TCRdb copy is restricted to in-frame clones and leaves out a portion. The sample's table shows tens of thousands of clones. Deletions cut 8 bases from V and 5 bases from J, with 9 bases between. This CDR3 spans 12 amino acids. Germline V lookup: CDR1 LNHDA, CDR2 SQIVND (reference sequence). This entry comes from a study of cytomegalovirus exposure and HLA in healthy donors. Study overall: As released early, the data held some 85 million unique TCRs from HLA-typed donors.

Findings and limits, study-wide: Presence/absence analyses assumed roughly uniform sequencing depth across donors.

This chain links TRBV19 with TRBJ1-4; no clear D. Sequenced sample: PBMCs. This TCR derives from a female donor in good health and CMV-seropositive. CDR3 amino acids: CASGYRNEKLFF. The CDR3 DNA follows: TGTGCCAGTGGTTACAGAAATGAAAAACTGTTTTTT. Together with reference TRBV19 and TRBJ1-4, the CDR3 gives the full variable domain: DGGITQSPKYLFRKEGQNVTLSCEQNLNHDAMYWYRQDPGQGLRLIYYSQIVNDFQKGDIAEGYSVSREKKESFPLTVTSAQKNPTAFYLCASGYRNEKLFFGSGTQLSVL.